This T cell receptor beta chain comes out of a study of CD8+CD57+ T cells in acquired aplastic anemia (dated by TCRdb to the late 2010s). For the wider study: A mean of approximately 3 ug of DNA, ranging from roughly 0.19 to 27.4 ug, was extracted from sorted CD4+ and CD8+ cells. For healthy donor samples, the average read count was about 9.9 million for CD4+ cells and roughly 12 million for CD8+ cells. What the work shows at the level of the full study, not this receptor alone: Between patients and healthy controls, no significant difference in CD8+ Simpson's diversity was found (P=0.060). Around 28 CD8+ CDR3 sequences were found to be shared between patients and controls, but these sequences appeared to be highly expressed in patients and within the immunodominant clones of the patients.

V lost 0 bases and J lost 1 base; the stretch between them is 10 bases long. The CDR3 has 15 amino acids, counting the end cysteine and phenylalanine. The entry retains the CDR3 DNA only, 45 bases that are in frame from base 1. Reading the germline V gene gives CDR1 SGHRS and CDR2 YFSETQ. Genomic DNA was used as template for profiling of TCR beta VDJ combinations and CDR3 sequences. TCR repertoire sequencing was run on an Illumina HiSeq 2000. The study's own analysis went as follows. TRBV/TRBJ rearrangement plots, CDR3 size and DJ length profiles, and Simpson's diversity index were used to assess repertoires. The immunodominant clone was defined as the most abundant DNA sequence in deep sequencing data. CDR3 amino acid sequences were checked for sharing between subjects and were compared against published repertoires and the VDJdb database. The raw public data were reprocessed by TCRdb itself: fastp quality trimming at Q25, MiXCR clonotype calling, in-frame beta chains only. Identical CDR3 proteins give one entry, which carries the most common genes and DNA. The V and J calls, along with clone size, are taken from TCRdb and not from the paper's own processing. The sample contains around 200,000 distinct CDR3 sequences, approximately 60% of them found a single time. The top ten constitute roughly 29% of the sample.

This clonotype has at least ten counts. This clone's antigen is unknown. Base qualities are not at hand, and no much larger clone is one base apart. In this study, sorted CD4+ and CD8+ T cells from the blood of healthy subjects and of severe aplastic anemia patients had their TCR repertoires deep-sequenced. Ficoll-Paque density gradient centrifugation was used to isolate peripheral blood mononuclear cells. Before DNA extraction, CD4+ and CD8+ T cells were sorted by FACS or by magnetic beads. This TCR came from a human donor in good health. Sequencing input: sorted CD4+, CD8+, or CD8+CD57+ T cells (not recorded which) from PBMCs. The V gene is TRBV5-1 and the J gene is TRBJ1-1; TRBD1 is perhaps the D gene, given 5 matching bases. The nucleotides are TGCGCCAGCAGCTTGGACATCCAGGGGAACACTGAAGCTTTCTTT. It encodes CASSLDIQGNTEAFF.